Listed below are T cell receptor beta chains from one sample, sequenced in a study of CD8+ T cells in alopecia areata. Produced via immunoSEQ multiplex PCR; TCRdb's table is partial and in-frame only. The sample shows more than 95,000 clones, 50% to 75% of them seen only once. The source material was CD8+ T cells sorted from blood, sampled at week 4, from a patient treated with tofacitinib. The receptors were gathered from a human donor with alopecia areata. The CDR3 runs from the conserved cysteine through the conserved F or W. The D gene is left open where the match is weak. Size tells how often a clone was seen (once, few, many) or the class of an expanded clone, and some rows leave it out.

clone size,J gene,D gene,V gene,CDR3 protein,CDR3 DNA
NA,TRBJ1-2,NA,TRBV14,CASSPGQLYGYTF,TGTGCCAGCAGCCCCGGGCAGCTCTATGGCTACACCTTC
few,TRBJ1-5,NA,TRBV7-9,CASSLVPNQPQHF,TGTGCCAGCAGCTTAGTCCCTAATCAGCCCCAGCATTTT
NA,TRBJ2-1,NA,TRBV29-1,CSVLNSLNEQFF,TGCAGCGTCCTCAACTCGCTCAATGAGCAGTTCTTC
NA,TRBJ1-2,NA,TRBV4-1,CASSQEIGDGYTF,TGCGCCAGCAGCCAAGAGATCGGGGATGGCTACACCTTC
few,TRBJ1-2,NA,TRBV25-1,CASSGNRAGGYTF,TGTGCCAGCAGTGGGAACCGGGCGGGGGGCTACACCTTC
NA,TRBJ2-1,NA,TRBV2,CASSEWTNEQFF,TGTGCCAGCAGTGAATGGACAAATGAGCAGTTCTTC
NA,TRBJ2-7,TRBD1,TRBV30,CAWSPGTGSYEQYF,TGTGCCTGGAGTCCCGGGACAGGGTCTTACGAGCAGTACTTC
once,TRBJ2-2,TRBD2,TRBV7-9,CASSSLAGAGELFF,TGTGCCAGCAGCTCGCTAGCGGGCGCCGGGGAGCTGTTTTTT
few,TRBJ2-7,NA,TRBV10-3,CAISGEQTGYEQYF,TGTGCCATCAGTGGGGAACAGACGGGTTACGAGCAGTACTTC
NA,TRBJ2-1,NA,TRBV6-5,CASSSGSYEQFF,TGTGCCAGCAGTTCCGGTAGTTATGAGCAGTTCTTC
few,TRBJ1-1,NA,TRBV13,CASSLPTVTEAFF,TGTGCCAGCAGCTTACCTACGGTTACTGAAGCTTTCTTT
few,TRBJ2-7,TRBD1,TRBV29-1,CSVTGVSSGEQYF,TGCAGCGTTACAGGGGTTTCGAGTGGCGAGCAGTACTTC
few,TRBJ2-1,NA,TRBV28,CASRPDSSYNEQFF,TGTGCCAGCAGGCCGGATAGCTCCTACAATGAGCAGTTCTTC
few,TRBJ2-5,TRBD2,TRBV7-4,CASSLVNLAGVAETQYF,TGTGCCAGCAGCTTAGTAAATCTAGCGGGCGTCGCAGAGACCCAGTACTTC
NA,TRBJ1-1,TRBD1,TRBV30,CAWDRVENTEAFF,TGTGCCTGGGACAGGGTAGAAAACACTGAAGCTTTCTTT
NA,TRBJ1-2,NA,TRBV29-1,CSVKDNYYGYTF,TGCAGCGTCAAGGACAACTACTATGGCTACACCTTC
NA,TRBJ1-2,NA,TRBV27,CASSGTSPTYGYTF,TGTGCCAGCAGCGGGACATCCCCCACCTATGGCTACACCTTC
NA,TRBJ1-2,NA,TRBV6-5,CASSPGPLDDYGYTF,TGTGCCAGCAGCCCCGGGCCATTAGACGACTATGGCTACACCTTC
few,TRBJ2-2,NA,TRBV29-1,CSVEAEDGELFF,TGCAGCGTTGAAGCGGAGGACGGGGAGCTGTTTTTT
few,TRBJ2-7,TRBD1,TRBV13,CASSLDRGDEQYF,TGTGCCAGCAGCTTGGACAGGGGCGACGAGCAGTACTTC
NA,TRBJ2-5,TRBD2,TRBV7-2,CASSTPGGQETQYF,TGTGCCAGCAGCACACCGGGGGGTCAAGAGACCCAGTACTTC
NA,TRBJ2-7,TRBD1,TRBV7-8,CASSSRMTGNEQYF,TGTGCCAGCAGCTCTCGTATGACAGGGAACGAGCAGTACTTC
NA,TRBJ2-7,TRBD1,TRBV29-1,CSVAGQAAYEQYF,TGCAGCGTTGCGGGACAGGCGGCATACGAGCAGTACTTC
NA,TRBJ1-1,NA,TRBV5-6,CASSLTNEAFF,TGTGCCAGCAGCTTGACAAATGAAGCTTTCTTT
NA,TRBJ2-5,NA,TRBV6-5,CASSYEGETQYF,TGTGCCAGCAGTTATGAGGGGGAGACCCAGTACTTC
NA,TRBJ2-7,NA,TRBV30,CAWSSSYEQYF,TGTGCCTGGAGTAGCTCCTACGAGCAGTACTTC
NA,TRBJ1-2,NA,TRBV6-5,CATGIRANYGYTF,TGTGCGACGGGGATTCGGGCTAACTATGGCTACACCTTC
NA,TRBJ2-7,NA,TRBV30,CAWVGDTSYEQYF,TGTGCCTGGGTTGGGGACACCTCCTACGAGCAGTACTTC
NA,TRBJ2-4,NA,TRBV6-6,CATEPLGENIQYF,TGTGCCACCGAACCTCTCGGTGAAAACATTCAGTACTTC
few,TRBJ2-4,NA,TRBV5-1,CASSLETEAKNIQYF,TGCGCCAGCAGCTTGGAGACCGAGGCCAAAAACATTCAGTACTTC
few,TRBJ2-3,NA,TRBV10-3,CAISDQPRGDTQYF,TGTGCCATCAGTGACCAGCCGAGGGGAGATACGCAGTATTTT
few,TRBJ1-1,NA,TRBV7-9,CASSAGVGEAFF,TGTGCCAGCAGCGCAGGGGTGGGTGAAGCTTTCTTT
NA,TRBJ2-5,NA,TRBV5-4,CASSPGETQYF,TGTGCCAGCAGCCCGGGGGAGACCCAGTACTTC
NA,TRBJ2-1,NA,TRBV23-1,CASSRNDRDNEQFF,TGCGCCAGCAGTCGAAATGACCGGGACAATGAGCAGTTCTTC
NA,TRBJ1-1,NA,TRBV12-5,CASGYTEAFF,TGTGCTAGTGGTTATACTGAAGCTTTCTTT
NA,TRBJ1-2,NA,TRBV29-1,CSGYRSNYGYTF,TGCAGCGGATACAGGTCCAACTATGGCTACACCTTC
NA,TRBJ1-2,NA,TRBV19,CASIASGVGYTF,TGTGCCAGTATCGCCTCGGGGGTCGGCTACACCTTC
few,TRBJ2-3,NA,TRBV29-1,CSVLPPAGPSTDTQYF,TGCAGCGTTCTACCCCCTGCAGGCCCATCCACAGATACGCAGTATTTT
NA,TRBJ2-3,TRBD2,TRBV30,CAWTLAGGQDTQYF,TGTGCCTGGACCTTAGCGGGGGGGCAGGATACGCAGTATTTT
NA,TRBJ1-2,TRBD1,TRBV9,CASSVAGTDYGYTF,TGTGCCAGCAGCGTAGCTGGGACAGACTATGGCTACACCTTC
NA,TRBJ1-1,NA,TRBV19,CASSIPDLNTEAFF,TGTGCCAGTAGTATCCCCGATTTGAACACTGAAGCTTTCTTT
few,TRBJ1-4,NA,TRBV7-9,CASSLARENEKLFF,TGTGCCAGCAGCTTAGCCAGGGAGAATGAAAAACTGTTTTTT
NA,TRBJ2-1,NA,TRBV29-1,CSVEYWAGEENEQFF,TGCAGCGTTGAGTATTGGGCAGGGGAGGAAAATGAGCAGTTCTTC
NA,TRBJ2-3,NA,TRBV9,CASSVTEISTDTQYF,TGTGCCAGCAGCGTGACGGAGATAAGCACAGATACGCAGTATTTT
NA,TRBJ2-7,TRBD1,TRBV4-2,CASSQGQGLSYEQYF,TGTGCCAGCAGCCAGGGACAGGGACTCTCCTACGAGCAGTACTTC
few,TRBJ2-7,NA,TRBV5-6,CASSFAPGLSYEQYF,TGTGCCAGCAGCTTCGCCCCGGGACTGTCCTACGAGCAGTACTTC
NA,TRBJ1-2,TRBD1,TRBV29-1,CSVEGGQLNYGYTF,TGCAGCGTTGAAGGGGGACAGCTTAACTATGGCTACACCTTC
NA,TRBJ1-1,TRBD1,TRBV27,CASSLMLGTGQGNTEAFF,TGTGCCAGCAGTTTAATGCTCGGGACAGGGCAAGGGAACACTGAAGCTTTCTTT
NA,TRBJ2-3,TRBD1,TRBV5-6,CASSYPDRVGTDTQYF,TGTGCCAGCAGCTACCCGGACAGGGTCGGCACAGATACGCAGTATTTT
few,TRBJ1-2,NA,TRBV28,CASSLIWAERAYGYTF,TGTGCCAGCAGTTTAATTTGGGCCGAACGGGCTTATGGCTACACCTTC
NA,TRBJ1-5,NA,TRBV27,CASSPSDSNQPQHF,TGTGCCAGCAGTCCGAGTGACAGTAATCAGCCCCAGCATTTT
NA,TRBJ2-1,TRBD1,TRBV29-1,CSVEATGGYSNEQFF,TGCAGCGTTGAAGCAACAGGGGGGTACTCCAATGAGCAGTTCTTC
NA,TRBJ2-4,NA,TRBV7-9,CASSLQEENIQYF,TGTGCCAGCAGCTTACAAGAGGAAAACATTCAGTACTTC
once,TRBJ2-1,NA,TRBV27,CASSSIVVNNEQFF,TGTGCCAGCAGCAGTATAGTAGTCAACAATGAGCAGTTCTTC
few,TRBJ2-5,NA,TRBV7-2,CASTAPPLGGMETQYF,TGTGCCAGCACCGCCCCCCCCTTGGGGGGAATGGAGACCCAGTACTTC
NA,TRBJ1-6,NA,TRBV7-2,CASSLGGGLGSPLHF,TGTGCCAGCAGCTTAGGCGGGGGGCTAGGTTCACCCCTCCACTTT